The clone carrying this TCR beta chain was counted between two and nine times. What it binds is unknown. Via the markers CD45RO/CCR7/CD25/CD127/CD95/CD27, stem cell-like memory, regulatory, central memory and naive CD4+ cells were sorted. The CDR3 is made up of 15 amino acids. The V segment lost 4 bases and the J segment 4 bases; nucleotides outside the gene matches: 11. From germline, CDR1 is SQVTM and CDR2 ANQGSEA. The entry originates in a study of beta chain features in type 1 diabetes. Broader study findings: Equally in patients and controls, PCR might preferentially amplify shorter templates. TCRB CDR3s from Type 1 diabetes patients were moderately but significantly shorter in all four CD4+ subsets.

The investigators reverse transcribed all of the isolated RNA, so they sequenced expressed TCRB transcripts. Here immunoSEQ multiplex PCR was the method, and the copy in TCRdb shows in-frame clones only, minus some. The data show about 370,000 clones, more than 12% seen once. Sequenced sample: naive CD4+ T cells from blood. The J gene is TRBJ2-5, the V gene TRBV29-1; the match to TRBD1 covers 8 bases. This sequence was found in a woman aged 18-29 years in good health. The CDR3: CSVGSGQGFTETQYF. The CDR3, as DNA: TGCAGCGTTGGATCTGGACAGGGTTTTACAGAGACCCAGTACTTC.